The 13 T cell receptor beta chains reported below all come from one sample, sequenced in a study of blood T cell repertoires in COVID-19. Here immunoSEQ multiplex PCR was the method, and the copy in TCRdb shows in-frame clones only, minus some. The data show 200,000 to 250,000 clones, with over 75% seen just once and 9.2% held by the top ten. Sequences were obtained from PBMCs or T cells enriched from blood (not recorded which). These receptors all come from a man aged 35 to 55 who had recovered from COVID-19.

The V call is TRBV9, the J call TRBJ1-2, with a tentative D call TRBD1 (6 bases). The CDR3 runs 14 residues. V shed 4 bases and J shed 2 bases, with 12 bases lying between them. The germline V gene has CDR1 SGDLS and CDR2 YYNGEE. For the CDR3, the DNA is TGTGCCAGCAGCCCGGGACACCAAAACTATGGCTACACCTTC. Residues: CASSPGHQNYGYTF.

As DNA, the CDR3 is TGTGCCAGCAGCTTAGGGAGCGTCGGGGTCACTGAAGCTTTCTTT. Its translation: CASSLGSVGVTEAFF. The chain has TRBV7-9 and TRBJ1-1; D gene ambiguous. The germline gives CDR1 SEHNR, CDR2 FQNEAQ (reference sequence). Trimming removed 1 base from V and 4 bases from J, with 13 bases in between. This CDR3 region has 15 residues.

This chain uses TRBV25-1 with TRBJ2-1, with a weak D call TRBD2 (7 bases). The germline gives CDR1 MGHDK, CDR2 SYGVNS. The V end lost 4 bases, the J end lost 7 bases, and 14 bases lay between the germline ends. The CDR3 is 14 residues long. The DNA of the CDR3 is TGTGCCAGCAGTGTCACCCGGGGGGCAAATGAGCAGTTCTTC. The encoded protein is CASSVTRGANEQFF.

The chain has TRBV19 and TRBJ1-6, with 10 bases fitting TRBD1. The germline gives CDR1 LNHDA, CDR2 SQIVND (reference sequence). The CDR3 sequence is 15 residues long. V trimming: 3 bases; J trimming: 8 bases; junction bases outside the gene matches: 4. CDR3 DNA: TGTGCCAGTAGTATGGGACAGGGGACTTATTCACCCCTCCACTTT. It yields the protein CASSMGQGTYSPLHF.

The CDR3 DNA sequence: TGCGCCAGCAGCTTGGAGGGACAGGGGGCTGGTATCATTCTCTCCTACAATGAGCAGTTCTTC. As protein: CASSLEGQGAGIILSYNEQFF. The chain has TRBV5-1 and TRBJ2-1; 12 bases are shared with TRBD1. Trimming at V came to 0 bases and at J to 0 bases, leaving 13 bases not matched to a gene. This CDR3 has 21 residues. From germline, CDR1 is SGHRS and CDR2 YFSETQ.

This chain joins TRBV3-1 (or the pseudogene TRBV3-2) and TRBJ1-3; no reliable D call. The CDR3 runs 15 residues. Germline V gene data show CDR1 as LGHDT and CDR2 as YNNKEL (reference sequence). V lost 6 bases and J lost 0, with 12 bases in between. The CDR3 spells CASSQKFSSGNTIYF. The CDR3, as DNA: TGTGCCAGCAGTCAGAAATTCAGCTCTGGAAACACCATATATTTT.

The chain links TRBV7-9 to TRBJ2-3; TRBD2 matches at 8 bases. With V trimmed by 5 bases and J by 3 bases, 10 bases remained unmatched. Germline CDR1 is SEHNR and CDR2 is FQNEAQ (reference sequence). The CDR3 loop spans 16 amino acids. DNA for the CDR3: TGTGCCAGCAGCACCGCCAGCGGGGGAGGTACAGATACGCAGTATTTT. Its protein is CASSTASGGGTDTQYF.

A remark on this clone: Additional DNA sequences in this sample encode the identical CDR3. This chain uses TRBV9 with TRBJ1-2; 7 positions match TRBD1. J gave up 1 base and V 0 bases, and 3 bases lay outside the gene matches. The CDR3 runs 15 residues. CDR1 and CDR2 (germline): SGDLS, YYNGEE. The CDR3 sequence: CASSVGAGGNYGYTF. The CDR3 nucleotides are TGTGCCAGCAGCGTAGGAGCAGGGGGTAACTATGGCTACACCTTC. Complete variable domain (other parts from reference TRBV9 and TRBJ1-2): DSGVTQTPKHLITATGQRVTLRCSPRSGDLSVYWYQQSLDQGLQFLIQYYNGEERAKGNILERFSAQQFPDLHSELNLSSLELGDSALYFCASSVGAGGNYGYTFGSGTRLTVV.

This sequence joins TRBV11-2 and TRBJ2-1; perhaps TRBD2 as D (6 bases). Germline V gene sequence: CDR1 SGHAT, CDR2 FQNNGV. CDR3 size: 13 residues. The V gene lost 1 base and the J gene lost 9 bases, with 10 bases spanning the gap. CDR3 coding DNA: TGTGCCAGCAGCTTAGTTAAGGAGGGTGAGCAGTTCTTC. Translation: CASSLVKEGEQFF.

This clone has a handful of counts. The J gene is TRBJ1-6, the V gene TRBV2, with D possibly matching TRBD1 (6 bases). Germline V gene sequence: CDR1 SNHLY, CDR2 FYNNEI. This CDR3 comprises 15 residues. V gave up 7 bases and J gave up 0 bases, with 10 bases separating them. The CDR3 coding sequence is TGTGCCAGCAAGGACAGTAGCTCCTATAATTCACCCCTCCACTTT. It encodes CASKDSSSYNSPLHF.

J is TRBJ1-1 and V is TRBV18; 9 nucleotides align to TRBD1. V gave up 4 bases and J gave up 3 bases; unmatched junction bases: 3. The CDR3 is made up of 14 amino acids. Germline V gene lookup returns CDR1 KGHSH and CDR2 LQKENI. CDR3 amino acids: CASSLGTGYTEAFF. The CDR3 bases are TGTGCCAGCTCACTGGGGACAGGGTACACTGAAGCTTTCTTT.

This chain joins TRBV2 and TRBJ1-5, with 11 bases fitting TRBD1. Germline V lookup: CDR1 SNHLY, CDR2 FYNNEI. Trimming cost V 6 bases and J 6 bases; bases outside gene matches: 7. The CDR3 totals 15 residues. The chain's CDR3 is CASRGQGAISQPQHF. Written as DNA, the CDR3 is TGTGCCAGCAGAGGACAGGGGGCCATCAGTCAGCCCCAGCATTTT.

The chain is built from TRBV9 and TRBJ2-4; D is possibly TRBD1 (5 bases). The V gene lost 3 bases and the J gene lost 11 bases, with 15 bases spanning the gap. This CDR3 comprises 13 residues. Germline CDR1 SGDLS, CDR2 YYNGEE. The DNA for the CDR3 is TGTGCCAGCAGCGCGCGGACAAATTGGTTTCAGTACTTC. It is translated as CASSARTNWFQYF.